The 10 T cell receptor beta chains reported below all come from one sample, sequenced in a study of blood T cell repertoires in COVID-19. The repertoire was sequenced with immunoSEQ multiplex PCR; TCRdb's copy has only in-frame clones and lacks some. The sample includes a few hundred thousand clones, about 89% of them seen just once. The sequencing input was peripheral blood. Source of these receptors: a woman aged 25 to 39 with COVID-19, enrolled during active disease.

This chain links TRBV29-1 with TRBJ2-7, with 8 nucleotides matching TRBD2. This CDR3 comprises 13 residues. Germline V gene lookup returns CDR1 SQVTM and CDR2 ANQGSEA. J was trimmed by 4 bases and V by 7 bases; bases with no gene match: 9. The CDR3 loop is CSAREGGIYEQYF. DNA of the CDR3: TGCAGCGCCCGGGAGGGGGGCATATACGAGCAGTACTTC.

The CDR3 nucleotides are TGTGCCAGCAGTTTCGACAGGGTTAGAGCTTTCTTT. Residues: CASSFDRVRAFF. The J gene is TRBJ1-1, the V gene TRBV2; 7 bases fit TRBD1. Unmatched junction bases numbered 7, after V lost 5 bases and J lost 10 bases. The germline gives CDR1 SNHLY, CDR2 FYNNEI. The CDR3 covers 12 residues.

This clone appeared a single time. This sequence joins TRBV5-1 and TRBJ2-1; D is unresolved. The CDR3 length is 13 residues. CDR1 and CDR2 (germline): SGHRS, YFSETQ. V was clipped by 4 bases and J by 3 bases, with 8 bases between them. CDR3 sequence: CASSPQDYNEQFF. In DNA, the CDR3 is TGCGCCAGCAGCCCCCAGGACTACAATGAGCAGTTCTTC. Drawing the rest from reference TRBV5-1 and TRBJ2-1, the complete variable domain is KAGVTQTPRYLIKTRGQQVTLSCSPISGHRSVSWYQQTPGQGLQFLFEYFSETQRNKGNFPGRFSGRQFSNSRSEMNVSTLELGDSALYLCASSPQDYNEQFFGPGTRLTVL.

On this clone itself: Within the sample, other DNA sequences also encode this same CDR3. The chain carries TRBV7-9 and TRBJ2-7; 7 bases map to TRBD1. The V and J ends lost 6 bases and 5 bases, in that order; junction bases with no gene match: 7. This CDR3 is 13 amino acids long. Germline V CDR1 and CDR2: SEHNR, FQNEAQ (reference sequence). CDR3 bases: TGTGCCAGCAGTTTACAGGGGTCCCACGAGCAGTACGTC. It is translated as CASSLQGSHEQYV.

The V gene is TRBV5-6, the J gene TRBJ1-2, with a tentative D call TRBD1 (6 bases). Trimming cost V 2 bases and J 4 bases, with 12 bases left between them. There are 14 residues in the CDR3. Germline CDR1 reads SGHDT; CDR2 reads YYEEEE. CDR3 loop: CASSFGGRSYGYTF. CDR3 DNA sequence: TGTGCCAGCAGCTTTGGGGGCCGGAGCTATGGCTACACCTTC.

In regard to this clone: Other DNA sequences in this sample translate to the same CDR3. J is TRBJ1-2 and V is TRBV3-1 (or the pseudogene TRBV3-2); D not certain. The V and J ends lost 4 bases and 1 base respectively, with 10 bases between them. This CDR3 is 14 amino acids long. Germline V gives CDR1 LGHDT, CDR2 YNNKEL (reference sequence). The CDR3 loop is CASSPRGSNYGYTF. CDR3 bases: TGTGCCAGCAGCCCCCGGGGAAGTAACTATGGCTACACCTTC.

The genes are TRBV7-2 and TRBJ2-7, with D perhaps TRBD2 (7 bases). The CDR3 is made up of 15 amino acids. V shed 1 base and J shed 4 bases, with 14 bases lying between them. Per germline, CDR1 SGHTA and CDR2 FQGNSA. CDR3 amino acids: CASSLGRGAPYEQYF. The CDR3 DNA is TGTGCCAGCAGCTTAGGTCGGGGGGCCCCATACGAGCAGTACTTC. Full variable domain (remainder filled in from reference TRBV7-2 and TRBJ2-7): GAGVSQSPSNKVTEKGKDVELRCDPISGHTALYWYRQSLGQGLEFLIYFQGNSAPDKSGLPSDRFSAERTGGSVSTLTIQRTQQEDSAVYLCASSLGRGAPYEQYFGPGTRLTVT.

The chain couples TRBV28 to TRBJ2-4; 13 bases align to TRBD2. The V gene's germline CDR1 is MDHEN and CDR2 SYDVKM. The CDR3 is 19 amino acids. The trim removed 6 bases at V and 1 base at J, leaving 12 bases unmatched. CDR3 coding DNA: TGTGCCAGCAGACGTCCGGGACTAGCGGGACCACGTGCCAAAAACATTCAGTACTTC. Translated: CASRRPGLAGPRAKNIQYF.

This chain joins TRBV6-6 and TRBJ2-5, with TRBD2 as a possible D gene (5 bases). The CDR3 is 15 amino acids. V lost 0 bases and J lost 4, with 12 bases in between. CDR1 is MNHNY, CDR2 SVGAGI, per germline (reference sequence). The CDR3 coding sequence is TGTGCCAGCAGTTACTCGGCACTAGTGGGAGAGACCCAGTACTTC. Translated, it gives CASSYSALVGETQYF.

The chain links TRBV6-1 to TRBJ2-1, with a possible D match to TRBD1 (6 bases). Per germline, CDR1 MNHNS and CDR2 SASEGT. Trimming left V 0 bases short and J 7 bases short, with 13 bases between. The CDR3 totals 15 residues. The CDR3 coding sequence is TGTGCCAGCAGTGAAGCAGGAAACAGGGAAAATGAGCAGTTCTTC. It is translated as CASSEAGNRENEQFF.